The 25 T cell receptor beta chains listed next were all sequenced from one sample in a study of shared clonotypes between healthy human individuals. Profiling relied on immunoSEQ multiplex PCR, and the TCRdb table lists in-frame clones only, not all of them. Of 1,500,000 or so clones listed, approximately 98.5% are singletons. The specimen sequenced was naive CD4+ T cells sorted from blood. The sample's subset: CD45RA+ positively selected. The receptor source for this set is a man between 25 and 39 years old in good health.

The chain recombines TRBV7-9 with TRBJ2-7; 10 nucleotides agree with TRBD2. CDR1 is SEHNR and CDR2 is FQNEAQ in the germline V gene (reference sequence). There are 14 residues in the CDR3. V shed 4 bases, J shed 6 bases, and the junction held 6 bases outside the gene matches. CDR3 in amino acids: CASSSAGTSAEQYF. The CDR3 coding sequence is TGTGCCAGCAGCTCAGCCGGGACTAGCGCCGAGCAGTACTTC.

As DNA, the CDR3 is TGTGCCACCAGCAGAGATCGCTGGGCGCCCGGAAACACCATATATTTT. Amino acid sequence: CATSRDRWAPGNTIYF. The V gene is TRBV15, the J gene TRBJ1-3; no definite D call. Trimming took off 0 bases at V and 4 bases at J, with 13 bases between the two ends. CDR3 length equals 16 residues. Germline V CDR1 and CDR2: LNHNV, YYDKDF (reference sequence). Drawing the rest from reference TRBV15 and TRBJ1-3, the complete variable domain is DAMVIQNPRYQVTQFGKPVTLSCSQTLNHNVMYWYQQKSSQAPKLLFHYYDKDFNNEADTPDNFQSRRPNTSFCFLDIRSPGLGDTAMYLCATSRDRWAPGNTIYFGEGSWLTVV.

J is TRBJ2-5 and V is TRBV28, with 8 bases aligning to TRBD1. There are 13 residues in the CDR3. CDR1 MDHEN and CDR2 SYDVKM come from the germline V gene. Trimming cost V 6 bases and J 5 bases; bases outside gene matches: 5. The CDR3 is CASRSGQVETQYF. CDR3 DNA sequence: TGTGCCAGCAGGTCGGGACAGGTGGAGACCCAGTACTTC.

J is TRBJ2-1 and V is TRBV28; D is unclear. In germline, CDR1 is MDHEN, CDR2 SYDVKM. Trimming removed 6 bases at V and 2 bases at J, with 11 bases between. The CDR3 contains 14 residues. The CDR3 loop is CASSSGPTYNEQFF. The CDR3 region has the DNA TGTGCCAGCAGCTCCGGGCCGACCTACAATGAGCAGTTCTTC.

This clone occurred once. The V and J genes are TRBV7-2 and TRBJ1-1, with no clear D. Germline V CDR1 and CDR2: SGHTA, FQGNSA. The CDR3 totals 12 residues. Trimming shortened V by 5 bases and J by 7 bases, and 11 bases separated the two germline ends. CDR3 sequence: CASSARYSEAFF. The CDR3 DNA follows: TGTGCCAGCAGCGCCCGATACAGTGAAGCTTTCTTT.

The rearrangement links TRBV19 to TRBJ2-2; 8 bases are shared with TRBD1. The ends lost 1 base at V and 6 bases at J; junction bases unmatched: 4. The CDR3 is made up of 15 amino acids. Per germline, CDR1 LNHDA and CDR2 SQIVND (reference sequence). The DNA of the CDR3 is TGTGCCAGTAGTATAGGGGGGACAGGCGCCGGGGAGCTGTTTTTT. Its translation is CASSIGGTGAGELFF.

The chain couples TRBV7-6 to TRBJ1-5, with D possibly matching TRBD1 (6 bases). Per the germline V gene, CDR1 is SGHVS and CDR2 is FNYEAQ. The CDR3 is 16 amino acids. The V end was cut by 3 bases, the J end by 2 bases, with 14 bases between. CDR3 nucleotides: TGTGCCAGCAGCTTGGGGGGGGCGAGAGGCAATCAGCCCCAGCATTTT. Protein product: CASSLGGARGNQPQHF.

Here the CDR3 reads CASSIRTERGGELFF. In DNA, the CDR3 is TGTGCCAGCAGCATCCGAACAGAGAGGGGCGGGGAGCTGTTTTTT. V gene TRBV7-2 combines with J gene TRBJ2-2; D possibly uses TRBD1 or TRBD2 (5 bases each). The CDR3 extends over 15 amino acids. Trimming cost V 5 bases and J 7 bases, with 17 bases left between them. Germline V CDR1 and CDR2: SGHTA, FQGNSA.

Concerning this clone: Different DNA sequences within this sample yield the same CDR3. The CDR3 DNA sequence: TGCGCCAGCAGTGAGTCGGGACAGGGGTACGAGCAGTACTTC. Translation gives CASSESGQGYEQYF. V gene TRBV10-1 combines with J gene TRBJ2-7; 10 nucleotides agree with TRBD1. Germline V gene data show CDR1 as WNHNN and CDR2 as SYGVQD (reference sequence). Losses at the gene ends were 0 bases for V and 4 bases for J; bases not matched to a gene: 0. The CDR3 is 14 amino acids.

The V call is TRBV5-1, the J call TRBJ2-3; TRBD1 aligns across 7 bases. The CDR3 consists of 14 residues. Trimming removed 3 bases from V and 6 bases from J; junction bases left unmatched: 7. Germline assignment: CDR1 SGHRS and CDR2 YFSETQ. CDR3 protein: CASSSSTGEDTQYF. The CDR3 DNA follows: TGCGCCAGCAGCTCTTCTACAGGGGAGGATACGCAGTATTTT.

The chain is built from TRBV7-9 and TRBJ1-5; TRBD1 might be the D (5 bases). Trimming took 2 bases from V and 8 from J, leaving 16 bases between them. The CDR3 is 15 amino acids. Germline assignment: CDR1 SEHNR and CDR2 FQNEAQ (reference sequence). The CDR3: CASSLLGQGKEPQHF. The DNA for the CDR3 is TGTGCCAGCAGCTTATTGGGCCAGGGTAAGGAGCCCCAGCATTTT. The full variable domain, its missing parts supplied by reference TRBV7-9 and TRBJ1-5, is DTGVSQNPRHKITKRGQNVTFRCDPISEHNRLYWYRQTLGQGPEFLTYFQNEAQLEKSRLLSDRFSAERPKGSFSTLEIQRTEQGDSAMYLCASSLLGQGKEPQHFGDGTRLSIL.

J is TRBJ2-3 and V is TRBV18; possibly TRBD1 or TRBD2 for D (5 bases each). Trimming left V 2 bases short and J 6 bases short, with 12 bases between. Germline V gene lookup returns CDR1 KGHSH and CDR2 LQKENI. CDR3 size: 14 residues. Here the CDR3 reads CASSPVLRGDTQYF. The CDR3 DNA reads as TGTGCCAGCTCACCAGTCCTTCGGGGCGATACGCAGTATTTT.

The chain combines TRBV25-1 with TRBJ2-7; no clear D gene. This CDR3 contains 12 residues. Germline CDR1 MGHDK, CDR2 SYGVNS. Deletions cut 5 bases from V and 3 bases from J, with 8 bases between. The CDR3 region is CASSRADYEQYF. The CDR3, as DNA: TGTGCCAGCAGTCGGGCAGACTACGAGCAGTACTTC.

This chain links TRBV18 with TRBJ1-1; no firm D call. The CDR3 contains 14 residues. The V gene's germline CDR1 is KGHSH and CDR2 LQKENI. Trimming removed 3 bases at V and 1 base at J, with 9 bases between. The CDR3 protein is CASSPGTQNTEAFF. The CDR3 DNA follows: TGTGCCAGCTCACCGGGCACCCAGAACACTGAAGCTTTCTTT.

The CDR3 DNA reads TGTGCCAGCAGATCGACTAGGGGAGACACCGGGGAGCTGTTTTTT. Translation: CASRSTRGDTGELFF. This rearrangement joins TRBV28 to TRBJ2-2, with D perhaps matching TRBD2 (6 bases). Looked up from germline, CDR1 is MDHEN and CDR2 is SYDVKM. Trimming took off 6 bases at V and 3 bases at J, with 14 bases between the two ends. The CDR3 contains 15 residues.

The chain uses TRBV27 and TRBJ2-1; unclear D gene. CDR1 MNHEY and CDR2 SMNVEV come from the germline V gene (reference sequence). V was pared by 5 bases and J by 12 bases, with 20 bases between. CDR3 length equals 14 residues. The CDR3 DNA is TGTGCCAGCAGTACTAACATTATCAGTACCGCGCAGTTCTTC. It codes for CASSTNIISTAQFF.

The chain couples TRBV7-6 to TRBJ1-3; D perhaps matches TRBD1 (6 bases). V lost 5 bases and J 2 bases, leaving 16 bases between the germline ends. This CDR3 is 16 amino acids long. The germline V gene has CDR1 SGHVS and CDR2 FNYEAQ. CDR3 protein: CASSPQGFSAGNTIYF. The CDR3 DNA is TGTGCCAGCAGCCCCCAGGGGTTCTCGGCTGGAAACACCATATATTTT.

This chain uses TRBV5-1 with TRBJ2-1; TRBD2 aligns across 12 bases. The CDR3 sequence is 16 residues long. The V segment lost 0 bases and the J segment 7 bases; nucleotides outside the gene matches: 5. Germline lookup yields CDR1 SGHRS and CDR2 YFSETQ. CDR3 coding DNA: TGCGCCAGCAGCTTGGCCTCTAGCGGGAGGGGGAATGAGCAGTTCTTC. Translating it yields CASSLASSGRGNEQFF. The variable domain in full, with the rest retrieved from reference TRBV5-1 and TRBJ2-1, is KAGVTQTPRYLIKTRGQQVTLSCSPISGHRSVSWYQQTPGQGLQFLFEYFSETQRNKGNFPGRFSGRQFSNSRSEMNVSTLELGDSALYLCASSLASSGRGNEQFFGPGTRLTVL.

In the case of this clone: This sample also contains other DNA sequences that code for the same CDR3. The chain employs TRBV5-1 and TRBJ2-5; 9 bases agree with TRBD1. V shed 3 bases and J 3 bases; nucleotides not matched to a gene: 3. In germline, CDR1 is SGHRS, CDR2 YFSETQ. This CDR3 contains 14 residues. CDR3 in amino acids: CASSWGTGKETQYF. The CDR3 region has the DNA TGCGCCAGCAGCTGGGGGACAGGGAAAGAGACCCAGTACTTC.

The chain recombines TRBV7-9 with TRBJ2-7; 10 nucleotides line up with TRBD2. V shed 3 bases and J 3 bases; nucleotides not matched to a gene: 5. CDR3 length equals 15 residues. Per the germline V gene, CDR1 is SEHNR and CDR2 is FQNEAQ (reference sequence). CDR3 DNA sequence: TGTGCCAGCAGCTTCGGGACTAGCGTGAACTACGAGCAGTACTTC. This encodes CASSFGTSVNYEQYF.

Details on this clone: This sample also contains other DNA sequences that code for the same CDR3. The CDR3 here is CASSVDSYGYTF. In DNA, the CDR3 is TGTGCCAGCAGCGTAGATAGCTATGGCTACACCTTC. The chain uses TRBV9 and TRBJ1-2; unclear D gene. Trimming cost V 0 bases and J 4 bases, with 4 bases left between them. The germline V gene has CDR1 SGDLS and CDR2 YYNGEE. The CDR3 extends over 12 amino acids.

V is TRBV5-1 and J is TRBJ2-1, with no clear D. This CDR3 has 15 residues. CDR1 is SGHRS, CDR2 YFSETQ, per germline. V dropped 4 bases and J dropped 8 bases, with 19 bases sitting between them. The CDR3 bases are TGCGCCAGCAGCGGATCTAGTTTCCCTTGGGATGAGCAGTTCTTC. As protein: CASSGSSFPWDEQFF.

V and J are TRBV15 and TRBJ1-5, with a tentative D call TRBD1 (6 bases). There are 19 residues in the CDR3. V lost 2 bases to trimming and J lost 0 bases, with 20 bases between them. The V gene's germline CDR1 is LNHNV and CDR2 YYDKDF (reference sequence). In DNA form, the CDR3 reads TGTGCCACCAGCAGAATAGTCGGGGGCAGGGTCCGTAGCAATCAGCCCCAGCATTTT. This gives the protein CATSRIVGGRVRSNQPQHF. The whole variable domain, remainder taken from reference TRBV15 and TRBJ1-5, is DAMVIQNPRYQVTQFGKPVTLSCSQTLNHNVMYWYQQKSSQAPKLLFHYYDKDFNNEADTPDNFQSRRPNTSFCFLDIRSPGLGDTAMYLCATSRIVGGRVRSNQPQHFGDGTRLSIL.

The J gene is TRBJ2-7, the V gene TRBV7-9; 8 bases align to TRBD1. From germline, CDR1 is SEHNR and CDR2 FQNEAQ (reference sequence). This CDR3 spans 16 amino acids. J was trimmed by 4 bases and V by 0 bases; bases with no gene match: 8. CDR3 nucleotides: TGTGCCAGCAGCTTAGCTATCCGGGACAGGCTGTACGAGCAGTACTTC. Its protein is CASSLAIRDRLYEQYF.

Concerning this clone itself: Additional DNA sequences in this sample encode the identical CDR3. The chain recombines TRBV19 with TRBJ1-5; TRBD1 matches 8 bases. The V segment lost 4 bases and the J segment 1 base; nucleotides outside the gene matches: 3. This CDR3 spans 15 amino acids. Germline loops: CDR1 LNHDA, CDR2 SQIVND (reference sequence). The CDR3 sequence: CASSTGTGSNQPQHF. In DNA form, the CDR3 reads TGTGCCAGTAGTACAGGGACAGGAAGCAATCAGCCCCAGCATTTT. Using reference TRBV19 and TRBJ1-5 for the parts outside the CDR3, the full variable domain is DGGITQSPKYLFRKEGQNVTLSCEQNLNHDAMYWYRQDPGQGLRLIYYSQIVNDFQKGDIAEGYSVSREKKESFPLTVTSAQKNPTAFYLCASSTGTGSNQPQHFGDGTRLSIL.